The rows below give T cell receptor beta chains drawn from one sample of a study of blood T cell repertoires in COVID-19. Libraries were prepared by immunoSEQ multiplex PCR; TCRdb keeps only in-frame clonotypes and omits some of them. The profile shows 200,000 to 250,000 clones, 80% to 90% of them singletons. Sequenced: PBMCs or T cells enriched from blood (not recorded which). All receptors come from a woman aged 45-60 years who had been exposed to COVID-19. Each CDR3 is given with its conserved first and last residue. A D gene is named only where the DNA matches it firmly. Size values are once, few and many counts, or a class for expanded clones, and some rows have none.

>TRBV3-1/TRBV3-2|TRBJ2-3|many|TRBD2
TGTGCCAGCAGTGTACTAGCGGGGGGGCGCGGATCGCAGTATTTT
CASSVLAGGRGSQYF
>TRBV30|TRBJ2-7|.|TRBD1
TGTGCCTGGAGTGTAACGCGACAGGGGGCCTACGAGCAGTACTTC
CAWSVTRQGAYEQYF
>TRBV7-2|TRBJ2-3|.|TRBD2
TGTGCCAGCAGCTTAAACGCGGGGGGATACACAGATACGCAGTATTTT
CASSLNAGGYTDTQYF
>TRBV5-5|TRBJ1-1|.|.
TGTGCCAGCAGCTTGGTTGCGGGTCTGGAGGAAGCTTTCTTT
CASSLVAGLEEAFF
>TRBV6-5|TRBJ1-5|.|.
TGTGCCAGCACCTACCTCGGGGATAGCAATCAGCCCCAGCATTTT
CASTYLGDSNQPQHF
>TRBV7-9|TRBJ2-3|.|.
TGTGCCAGCAGCCAAAGCGCAGATACGCAGTATTTT
CASSQSADTQYF
>TRBV4-3|TRBJ1-2|.|.
TGCGCCAGCAGCCAAGAAGGGGAGGATGGCTACACCTTC
CASSQEGEDGYTF
>TRBV12-5|TRBJ2-7|.|.
TGTGCTAGTGGTTTGGGGGGGGATTTCTACGAGCAGTACTTC
CASGLGGDFYEQYF
>TRBV9|TRBJ1-1|few|.
TGTGCCAGCAGCGTAGTTAGCTACACTGAAGCTTTCTTT
CASSVVSYTEAFF
>TRBV30|TRBJ2-5|.|TRBD2
TGTGCCTGGAGCCCAGTACTGACTAGCGGGGGGGCCGGAGAGACCCAGTACTTC
CAWSPVLTSGGAGETQYF
>TRBV6-2/TRBV6-3|TRBJ1-5|.|.
TGTGCCAGCAGTGTCGACAGACCCAATCAGCCCCAGCATTTT
CASSVDRPNQPQHF
>TRBV18|TRBJ2-7|.|.
TGTGCCAGCTCACTACAATCCGGGACTGCTGAGCAGTACTTC
CASSLQSGTAEQYF
>TRBV4-3|TRBJ2-6|.|.
TGCGCCAGCAGCCAAGATCCCAAGGGGTCTGGGGCCAACGTCCTGACTTTC
CASSQDPKGSGANVLTF
>TRBV10-2|TRBJ1-2|.|.
TGCGCCGCCGAAGACCGGGGGAAGGATGGCTACACCTTC
CAAEDRGKDGYTF
>TRBV5-4|TRBJ2-5|.|.
TGTGCCAGCAGCCCATCGGCCCGGGGGACCCAGTACTTC
CASSPSARGTQYF
>TRBV3-1/TRBV3-2|TRBJ1-2|.|.
TGTGCCAGCAGTCTGGGCGCAGGGTATGGCTACACCTTC
CASSLGAGYGYTF
>TRBV3-1/TRBV3-2|TRBJ1-2|.|.
TGTGCCAGCAGTCCCCGAGGCCAGAATGGCTACACCTTC
CASSPRGQNGYTF
>TRBV7-9|TRBJ2-1|.|.
TGTGCCAGCAGCTTAGGACAGGTAAAGAATGAGCAGTTCTTC
CASSLGQVKNEQFF
>TRBV4-1|TRBJ2-5|.|.
TGCGCCAGCAGCCCCCTCACAGGGCACCAAGAGACCCAGTACTTC
CASSPLTGHQETQYF
>TRBV7-2|TRBJ2-1|.|TRBD2
TGTGCCAGCAGCTCTTCAATAGCGGGGGGGGTCCAATTCTTC
CASSSSIAGGVQFF
>TRBV2|TRBJ1-5|.|TRBD1
TGTGCCAGCAGTGGAACGGACAGGGGGAATCAGCCCCAGCATTTT
CASSGTDRGNQPQHF
>TRBV4-2|TRBJ2-5|.|TRBD2
TGTGCCAGCAGTCTAGGGGAAGCGGGGGAAGAGACCCAGTACTTC
CASSLGEAGEETQYF
>TRBV2|TRBJ1-5|.|.
TGTGCCAGCAGTGCCAGGGCGAATCAGCCCCAGCATTTT
CASSARANQPQHF
>TRBV9|TRBJ1-2|.|TRBD1
TGTGCCAGCAGCTACGGACAGGGGGTCAACTATGGCTACACCTTC
CASSYGQGVNYGYTF
>TRBV12-5|TRBJ2-5|.|.
TGTGCTAGTGGTTTGAGAACAGAAGAGACCCAGTACTTC
CASGLRTEETQYF
>TRBV25-1|TRBJ1-2|once|.
TGTGCCAGCAGTGTAGGGGTCTTCTATGGCTACACCTTC
CASSVGVFYGYTF